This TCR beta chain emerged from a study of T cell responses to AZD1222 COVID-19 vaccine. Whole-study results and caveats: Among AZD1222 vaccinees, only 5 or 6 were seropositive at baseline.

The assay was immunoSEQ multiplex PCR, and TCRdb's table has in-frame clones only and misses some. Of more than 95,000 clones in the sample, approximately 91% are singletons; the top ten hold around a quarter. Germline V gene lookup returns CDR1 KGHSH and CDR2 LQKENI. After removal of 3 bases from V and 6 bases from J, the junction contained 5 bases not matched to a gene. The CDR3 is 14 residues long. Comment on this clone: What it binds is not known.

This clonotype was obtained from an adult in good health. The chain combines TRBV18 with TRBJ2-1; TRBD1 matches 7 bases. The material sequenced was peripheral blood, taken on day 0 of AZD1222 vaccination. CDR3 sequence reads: CASSPSDRTNEQFF. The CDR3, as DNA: TGTGCCAGCTCACCGTCGGACAGGACCAATGAGCAGTTCTTC. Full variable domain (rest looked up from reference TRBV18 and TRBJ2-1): NAGVMQNPRHLVRRRGQEARLRCSPMKGHSHVYWYRQLPEEGLKFMVYLQKENIIDESGMPKERFSAEFPKEGPSILRIQQVVRGDSAAYFCASSPSDRTNEQFFGPGTRLTVL.